This TCR beta chain was obtained from a study of blood T cell repertoires in COVID-19 (TCRdb year 2020). In terms of the full investigation: The collaborator samples originated in the United States, Italy and Spain and spanned the acute and convalescent phases of COVID-19. The prospective study material was composed of cDNA or gDNA derived from T cells, B-cell-depleted T cells, or PBMCs. Deeply sampled blood TCRbeta repertoires from subjects exposed to, actively infected with, or recovered from COVID-19 were included in the dataset. The repertoires were released in a freely available public database intended as a resource for research on the immune response to SARS-CoV-2. The samples were drawn from two sources: the first 160 participants of the ongoing ImmuneRACE study, and 1,200 or so subjects contributed by 6 global collaborators. Sample metadata almost always included a de-identified subject ID, COVID-19 status, age in years and sex. Where HLA class I and class II types were available, the types were taken from metadata supplied by the sample provider, not from assay-based typing.

What the work shows at the level of the full study, not this receptor alone: Clinical and demographic metadata were provided uncurated, with the amount varying by source and participant.

One collaborating source in Seattle enrolled patients while the patients were actively infected and followed the patients over time throughout the course of disease. Each collaborating institution followed its own protocols to collect whole blood in K2EDTA tubes. Collaborator samples were shipped for TCRbeta analysis as frozen whole blood, isolated PBMCs, or DNA extracted from either sample type. Based on the germline V gene, the CDR1 and CDR2 sequences are SGHRS and YFSETQ. The CDR3, cysteine through phenylalanine, is 12 amino acids long. Only CDR3 DNA is held: 36 bases, read in frame from base 1. The V and J ends are trimmed by 4 bases and 1 base, leaving 2 bases between them. Turning to this clone: Its antigen remains unidentified. No clone much larger than this one lies a single base away; base qualities are absent.

TCRbeta CDR3 regions were amplified from genomic DNA using the immunoSEQ Assay, a bias-controlled multiplex PCR. Per the original workflow: Nucleated cell counts per sample were estimated from amplification of reference gene primers within the assay. To quantify the absolute abundance of each unique TCRbeta CDR3 rearrangement, sequence reads were collapsed and filtered. For each sample, productive Simpson clonality was calculated as the square root of Simpson's diversity index across productive rearrangements. TCRdb took over this immuneACCESS table, retaining in-frame rearrangements with V and J assigned. Such tables are incomplete; in checked studies, under half of the missing clones stem from an unresolved V gene, and the remainder is unexplained. The V and J calls and clone size were taken over from that table, and D and trimming were inferred from the DNA. The table for this sample lists some 250,000 clones; more than 75% of them were counted only once. The ten top clones hold roughly 4.9% of the sample.

The sequenced material came from peripheral blood. The TCR originated in a woman between 55 and 75 years old with COVID-19, enrolled during active disease. The chain links TRBV5-1 with TRBJ2-2; no D gene is confidently identified. The nucleotides are TGCGCCAGCAGCCTGAACACCGGGGAGCTGTTTTTT. Translated, it reads CASSLNTGELFF.